Following are 16 T cell receptor beta chains from one sample sequenced in a study of blood T cell repertoires in COVID-19. TCRdb's copy holds only in-frame clones and misses some; the assay was immunoSEQ multiplex PCR. Here the sample spans 95,000 to 150,000 clones, about four fifths being singletons. The sample was peripheral blood. The receptors come from a man in his sixties with active or convalescent COVID-19.

The genes are TRBV20-1 and TRBJ2-5; TRBD1 might be the D (6 bases). V gave up 8 bases and J gave up 3 bases, with 10 bases separating them. CDR3 length equals 11 residues. Looked up from germline, CDR1 is DFQATT and CDR2 is SNEGSKA (reference sequence). The CDR3 nucleotides are TGCAGTAAACAGGGAGAAGAGACCCAGTACTTC. It specifies CSKQGEETQYF.

J is TRBJ1-2 and V is TRBV7-2; 8 nucleotides align to TRBD1. Germline CDR1 reads SGHTA; CDR2 reads FQGNSA. Germline trimming cut 5 bases from V and 7 bases from J; bases unmatched to any gene: 6. The CDR3 sequence is 13 residues long. As DNA, the CDR3 is TGTGCCAGCAGCCCCGACAGGGGAATTGGCTACACCTTC. Its protein product is CASSPDRGIGYTF.

The chain couples TRBV7-9 to TRBJ2-4; TRBD1 matches 7 bases. The ends lost 5 bases at V and 6 bases at J; junction bases unmatched: 4. CDR1 and CDR2 from the germline V gene are SEHNR and FQNEAQ (reference sequence). The CDR3 is 13 residues long. Here the CDR3 DNA reads TGTGCCAGCAGCGTCACAGGGGTAAACATTCAGTACTTC. It translates to CASSVTGVNIQYF.

The V call is TRBV11-1, the J call TRBJ2-3; 10 bases line up with TRBD2. Germline V CDR1 and CDR2: SGHAT, FQDESV (reference sequence). Unmatched junction bases numbered 8, after V lost 5 bases and J lost 3 bases. The CDR3 contains 16 residues. The CDR3 sequence is CASSPSGSLETDTQYF. CDR3 DNA: TGTGCCAGCAGCCCTAGCGGGAGTCTGGAAACAGATACGCAGTATTTT.

The V gene is TRBV18, the J gene TRBJ2-5, with 10 bases matching TRBD1. This CDR3 has 16 amino acids. CDR1 is KGHSH, CDR2 LQKENI, per germline. The J segment lost 1 base and the V segment lost 4 bases, leaving 6 bases of the junction unmatched. This CDR3 is CASSLTRDRGQETQYF. DNA of the CDR3: TGTGCCAGCTCACTCACCCGGGACAGGGGCCAAGAGACCCAGTACTTC.

V gene TRBV28 combines with J gene TRBJ1-1; a weak D match, TRBD1 (5 bases). V was trimmed by 6 bases and J by 10 bases, leaving 15 bases between them. Germline assignment: CDR1 MDHEN and CDR2 SYDVKM. The CDR3 is 12 amino acids. CDR3 DNA sequence: TGTGCCAGCAGCGAAACCAGGGATGGAGCTTTCTTT. This encodes CASSETRDGAFF.

V and J are TRBV5-4 and TRBJ2-7, with TRBD1 matching over 10 bases. The V segment lost 1 base and the J segment 6 bases; nucleotides outside the gene matches: 7. The CDR3 contains 15 residues. From germline, CDR1 is SGHNT and CDR2 YYREEE (reference sequence). The CDR3 spells CASSLRGTGDGEQYF. The CDR3 region has the DNA TGTGCCAGCAGCTTGAGGGGGACAGGGGACGGCGAGCAGTACTTC.

V usage is TRBV29-1 and J usage is TRBJ1-4, with 8 nucleotides matching TRBD1. This CDR3 region has 18 residues. After removal of 0 bases from V and 3 bases from J, the junction contained 12 bases not matched to a gene. Germline CDR1 and CDR2: SQVTM and ANQGSEA. The DNA of the CDR3 is TGCAGCGTTGAAGATCCCCGAGGACAGGGAAACGCTAATGAAAAACTGTTTTTT. Its protein is CSVEDPRGQGNANEKLFF.

This clone was seen a few times. V usage is TRBV12-5 and J usage is TRBJ1-3; weak D call: TRBD1 (6 bases). Germline V lookup: CDR1 LGHNT, CDR2 FRNRAP. The V gene lost 2 bases and the J gene lost 0 bases, with 20 bases spanning the gap. This CDR3 contains 19 residues. CDR3 DNA sequence: TGTGCTAGTGGTTTGCTCCCCGGGGGGCTGACGAGCTCTGGAAACACCATATATTTT. Its translation: CASGLLPGGLTSSGNTIYF. Complete variable domain (other parts from reference TRBV12-5 and TRBJ1-3): DARVTQTPRHKVTEMGQEVTMRCQPILGHNTVFWYRQTMMQGLELLAYFRNRAPLDDSGMPKDRFSAEMPDATLATLKIQPSEPRDSAVYFCASGLLPGGLTSSGNTIYFGEGSWLTVV.

This chain connects TRBV25-1 to TRBJ1-6; TRBD1 might be the D (6 bases). Germline V gene data show CDR1 as MGHDK and CDR2 as SYGVNS. V lost 8 bases and J lost 8, with 13 bases in between. The CDR3 runs 13 residues. The CDR3 protein is CASGYRVDSPLHF. In DNA form, the CDR3 reads TGTGCCAGCGGCTACAGGGTGGATTCACCCCTCCACTTT.

V is TRBV5-6 and J is TRBJ2-1, with 8 positions matching TRBD1. The V gene end was trimmed by 4 bases and the J gene end by 4 bases; junction bases not matched to a gene: 13. This CDR3 region has 17 residues. CDR1 is SGHDT and CDR2 is YYEEEE in the germline V gene. The CDR3 here is CASSKYGTGQSYNEQFF. The CDR3 DNA follows: TGTGCCAGCAGCAAATACGGGACAGGTCAATCATACAATGAGCAGTTCTTC.

The chain combines TRBV7-2 with TRBJ2-7, with TRBD2 as a possible D gene (6 bases). This CDR3 is 14 amino acids long. V was pared by 4 bases and J by 6 bases, with 16 bases between. Germline V CDR1 and CDR2: SGHTA, FQGNSA. The CDR3 loop is CASSWTNTRTEQYF. CDR3 bases: TGTGCCAGCAGCTGGACTAATACACGGACCGAGCAGTACTTC.

The chain recombines TRBV18 with TRBJ2-7; D is unresolved. Germline CDR1 reads KGHSH; CDR2 reads LQKENI. This CDR3 comprises 15 residues. Trimming removed 0 bases from V and 7 bases from J, with 16 bases in between. The CDR3 sequence: CASSPPGEGGREQYF. The CDR3 coding sequence is TGTGCCAGCTCACCACCCGGAGAAGGTGGAAGGGAGCAGTACTTC.

This chain links TRBV3-1 (or the pseudogene TRBV3-2) with TRBJ2-1, with 8 bases lining up with TRBD1. After removal of 6 bases from V and 0 bases from J, the junction contained 4 bases not matched to a gene. Germline CDR1 reads LGHDT; CDR2 reads YNNKEL (reference sequence). The CDR3 covers 15 residues. The CDR3: CASSPQGGSYNEQFF. CDR3 nucleotides: TGTGCCAGCAGTCCACAGGGGGGCTCCTACAATGAGCAGTTCTTC.

CDR3: CASSVELAGSNEQFF. The CDR3 DNA follows: TGTGCCAGCAGCGTAGAACTAGCGGGTAGCAATGAGCAGTTCTTC. The chain combines TRBV9 with TRBJ2-1; 9 bases match TRBD2. The CDR3 has 15 amino acids. Per the germline V gene, CDR1 is SGDLS and CDR2 is YYNGEE. The J segment lost 6 bases and the V segment lost 0 bases, leaving 4 bases of the junction unmatched.

The J gene is TRBJ1-3, the V gene TRBV4-1, with a possible D match to TRBD1 (5 bases). This CDR3 spans 18 amino acids. Trimming pared 1 base from V and 0 bases from J, leaving 16 bases between. CDR1 is MGHRA and CDR2 is YSYEKL in the germline V gene. The CDR3 reads CASSQVTGGSLSGNTIYF. The CDR3 DNA follows: TGCGCCAGCAGCCAAGTAACAGGAGGGTCCCTCTCTGGAAACACCATATATTTT.